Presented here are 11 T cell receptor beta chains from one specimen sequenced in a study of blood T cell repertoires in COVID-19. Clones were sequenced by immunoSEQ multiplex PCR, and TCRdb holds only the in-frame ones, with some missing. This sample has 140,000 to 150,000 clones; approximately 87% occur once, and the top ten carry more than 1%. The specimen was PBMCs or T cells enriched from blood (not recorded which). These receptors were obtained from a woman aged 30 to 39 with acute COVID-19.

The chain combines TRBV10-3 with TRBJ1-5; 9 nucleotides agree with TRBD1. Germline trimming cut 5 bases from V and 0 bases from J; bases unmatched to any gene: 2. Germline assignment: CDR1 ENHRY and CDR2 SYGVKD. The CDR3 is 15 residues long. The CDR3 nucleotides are TGTGCCATCAGTCCGGACAGGGGTAGCAATCAGCCCCAGCATTTT. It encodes CAISPDRGSNQPQHF.

The CDR3 sequence: CASSLVRTYEQYF. The CDR3 DNA sequence: TGTGCCAGCAGCTTGGTCAGGACCTACGAGCAGTACTTC. The chain links TRBV5-6 to TRBJ2-7; D gene uncertain. The CDR3 extends over 13 amino acids. Between the trimmed V and J ends, which lost 0 bases and 2 bases, there was a span of 6 bases. In germline, CDR1 is SGHDT, CDR2 YYEEEE.

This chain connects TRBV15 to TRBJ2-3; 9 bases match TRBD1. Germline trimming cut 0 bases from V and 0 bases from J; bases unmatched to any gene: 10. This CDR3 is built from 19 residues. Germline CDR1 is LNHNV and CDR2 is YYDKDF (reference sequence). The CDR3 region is CATSRDGETGGTSTDTQYF. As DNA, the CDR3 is TGTGCCACCAGCAGAGATGGAGAAACAGGGGGCACTAGCACAGATACGCAGTATTTT.

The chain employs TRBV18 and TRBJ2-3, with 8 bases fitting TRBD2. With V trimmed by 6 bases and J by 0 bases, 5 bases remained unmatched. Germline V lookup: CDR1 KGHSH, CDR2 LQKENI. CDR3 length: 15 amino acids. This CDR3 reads CASSPSSGSTDTQYF. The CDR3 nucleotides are TGTGCCAGCTCCCCCTCTAGCGGGAGCACAGATACGCAGTATTTT. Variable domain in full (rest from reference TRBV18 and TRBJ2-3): NAGVMQNPRHLVRRRGQEARLRCSPMKGHSHVYWYRQLPEEGLKFMVYLQKENIIDESGMPKERFSAEFPKEGPSILRIQQVVRGDSAAYFCASSPSSGSTDTQYFGPGTRLTVL.

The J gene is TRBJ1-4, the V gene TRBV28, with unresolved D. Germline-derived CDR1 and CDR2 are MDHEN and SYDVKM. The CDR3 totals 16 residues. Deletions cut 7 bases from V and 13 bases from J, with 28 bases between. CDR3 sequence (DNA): TGTGCCAGCACCCCCTCCCCTCGGCGGGTAATGAAGGGACTGTTTTTT. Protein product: CASTPSPRRVMKGLFF.

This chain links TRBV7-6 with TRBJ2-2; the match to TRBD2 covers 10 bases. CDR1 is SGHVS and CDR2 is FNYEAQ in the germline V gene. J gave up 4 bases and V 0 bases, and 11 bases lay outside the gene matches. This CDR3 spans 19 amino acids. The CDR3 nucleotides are TGTGCCAGCAGCTTAGCTGGTGTTTCTCTAGCGGGAGTCACCGGGGAGCTGTTTTTT. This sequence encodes CASSLAGVSLAGVTGELFF.

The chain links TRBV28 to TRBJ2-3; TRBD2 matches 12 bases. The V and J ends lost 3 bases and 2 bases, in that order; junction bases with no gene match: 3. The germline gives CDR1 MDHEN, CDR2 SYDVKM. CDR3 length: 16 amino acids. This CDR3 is CASSFLAGGYTDTQYF. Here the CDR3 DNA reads TGTGCCAGCAGTTTCCTAGCGGGAGGGTACACAGATACGCAGTATTTT.

The CDR3 region is CAWSRGGSQPQHF. In nucleotides, the CDR3 is TGTGCCTGGAGTAGAGGAGGCAGTCAGCCCCAGCATTTT. V gene TRBV30 combines with J gene TRBJ1-5; no definite D call. Looked up from germline, CDR1 is GTSNPN and CDR2 is SVGIG (reference sequence). The V end lost 2 bases, the J end lost 6 bases, and 11 bases lay between the germline ends. This CDR3 has 13 amino acids.

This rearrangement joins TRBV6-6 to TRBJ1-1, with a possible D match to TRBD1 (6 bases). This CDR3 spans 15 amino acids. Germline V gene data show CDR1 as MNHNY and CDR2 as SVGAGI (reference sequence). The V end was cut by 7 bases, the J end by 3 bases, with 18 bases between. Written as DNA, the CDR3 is TGTGCCAGCATAGATACGGACAGAGCTTACACTGAAGCTTTCTTT. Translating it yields CASIDTDRAYTEAFF.

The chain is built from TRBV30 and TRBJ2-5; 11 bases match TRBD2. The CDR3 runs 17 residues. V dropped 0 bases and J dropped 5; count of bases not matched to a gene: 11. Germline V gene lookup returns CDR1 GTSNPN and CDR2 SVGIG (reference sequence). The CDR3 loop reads CAWSVGGLAGGWETQYF. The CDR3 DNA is TGTGCCTGGAGTGTTGGTGGGCTAGCGGGAGGATGGGAGACCCAGTACTTC. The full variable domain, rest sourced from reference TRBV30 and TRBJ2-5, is SQTIHQWPATLVQPVGSPLSLECTVEGTSNPNLYWYRQAAGRGLQLLFYSVGIGQISSEVPQNLSASRPQDRQFILSSKKLLLSDSGFYLCAWSVGGLAGGWETQYFGPGTRLLVL.

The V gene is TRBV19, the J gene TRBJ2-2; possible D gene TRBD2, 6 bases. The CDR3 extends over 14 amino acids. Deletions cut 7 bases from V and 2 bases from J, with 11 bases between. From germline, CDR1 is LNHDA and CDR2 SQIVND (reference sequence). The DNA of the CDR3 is TGTGCCAGTACCCGGGACTTAAACACCGGGGAGCTGTTTTTT. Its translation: CASTRDLNTGELFF.